This T cell receptor beta chain was sequenced for a study of blood T cell repertoires in COVID-19. As for the study in general: Researchers got acute and convalescent COVID-19 samples from the United States, Italy and Spain. T cells, B-cell-depleted T cells, or PBMCs supplied cDNA or gDNA.

Original processing methods: Amplification from reference gene primers served as the basis for estimated nucleated cell counts. Profiled with immunoSEQ multiplex PCR; TCRdb holds only in-frame clones, not every one. Clonal size and the V and J genes are those of that table, whereas D and trimming came from the DNA. Found here are roughly 73,000 clones, about 91% of them singletons; the top ten hold approximately 8.9%. CDR3 length equals 20 residues. The V and J ends lost 6 bases and 0 bases respectively, with 24 bases between them. Germline V gene data show CDR1 as MNHNY and CDR2 as SVGAGI (reference sequence).

The chain uses TRBV6-6 and TRBJ2-6; perhaps TRBD2 as D (6 bases). The TCR originated in an elderly man with acute or convalescent COVID-19. The sequencing sample was made of peripheral blood. The CDR3 sequence is CASSLTPGLSSPSGANVLTF. The CDR3 DNA follows: TGTGCCAGCAGCCTTACCCCGGGACTCTCCTCACCCTCTGGGGCCAACGTCCTGACTTTC.